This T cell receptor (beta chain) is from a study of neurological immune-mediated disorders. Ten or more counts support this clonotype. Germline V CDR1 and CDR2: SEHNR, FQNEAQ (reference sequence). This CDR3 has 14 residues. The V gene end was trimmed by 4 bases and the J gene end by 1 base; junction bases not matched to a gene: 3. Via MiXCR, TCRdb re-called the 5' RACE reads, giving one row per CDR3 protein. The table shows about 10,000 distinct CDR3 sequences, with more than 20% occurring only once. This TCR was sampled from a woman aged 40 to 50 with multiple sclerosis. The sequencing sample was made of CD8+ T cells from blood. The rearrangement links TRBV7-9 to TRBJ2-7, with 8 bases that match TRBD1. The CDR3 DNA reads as TGTGCCAGCAGCTGGGGGGACAGGTCCTACGAGCAGTACTTC. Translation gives CASSWGDRSYEQYF.